These 8 T cell receptor beta chains share one sample of origin, sequenced in a study of CD8 T cells in ankylosing spondylitis. TCRdb recomputed calls from the 5' RACE reads with MiXCR, one row per CDR3 protein. This sample has a few hundred thousand distinct CDR3 sequences, with roughly a tenth found just once. Material for sequencing was blood, either unsorted or a sorted T cell fraction (not recorded which). Source of these receptors: a male donor with ankylosing spondylitis or in good health (not recorded which).

This clonotype showed up many times. This chain joins TRBV5-1 and TRBJ2-7; 9 bases fit TRBD1. The CDR3 sequence is 17 residues long. Germline CDR1 and CDR2: SGHRS and YFSETQ. J gave up 3 bases and V 7 bases, and 17 bases lay outside the gene matches. The CDR3 reads CASGLITGTGSFYEQYF. The CDR3 region has the DNA TGCGCCAGCGGCCTTATCACCGGGACAGGGTCCTTCTACGAGCAGTACTTC.

The sample holds a few counts of this clonotype. The genes are TRBV7-9 and TRBJ2-7, with no clear D. Germline CDR1 reads SEHNR; CDR2 reads FQNEAQ (reference sequence). CDR3 length: 15 residues. Trimming removed 5 bases from V and 2 bases from J, with 16 bases in between. The CDR3 DNA sequence: TGTGCCAGCAGCCTACCCTACGGCAGTCCCTACGAGCAGTACTTC. It translates to CASSLPYGSPYEQYF.

V usage is TRBV12-3 or TRBV12-4 and J usage is TRBJ1-4; TRBD1 might be the D (5 bases). The CDR3 runs to 13 residues. The V gene lost 6 bases and the J gene lost 5 bases, with 10 bases spanning the gap. The chain's CDR3 is CASRETENEKLFF. The CDR3 nucleotides read TGTGCCAGCAGGGAGACAGAGAATGAAAAACTGTTTTTT.

This clonotype was recorded many times. The chain employs TRBV12-3 or TRBV12-4 and TRBJ2-5; D is undetermined. V was pared by 7 bases and J by 0 bases, with 6 bases between. The CDR3 length is 12 residues. CDR3 nucleotide sequence: TGTGCCAGCACCATGTACCAAGAGACCCAGTACTTC. Protein sequence: CASTMYQETQYF.

In its sample, this clonotype was seen a few times. The junction differs from germline at one of its ends, possibly a read error. V is TRBV29-1 and J is TRBJ1-1, with D unclear. Germline V gives CDR1 SQVTM, CDR2 ANQGSEA. The CDR3 spans 10 residues. In nucleotides, the CDR3 is TGCAGCGTTTTTATAACGGAGGGATACTTT. It encodes CSVFITEGYF. The variable domain in full, with the rest retrieved from reference TRBV29-1 and TRBJ1-1, is SAVISQKPSRDICQRGTSLTIQCQVDSQVTMMFWYRQQPGQSLTLIATANQGSEATYESGFVIDKFPISRPNLTFSTLTVSNMSPEDSSIYLCSVFITEGYFGQGTRLTVV.

The rearrangement uses TRBV7-2 and TRBJ2-1, with D perhaps TRBD1 or TRBD2 (5 bases each). Germline assignment: CDR1 SGHTA and CDR2 FQGNSA. The germline V and J ends were trimmed by 3 bases and 9 bases, with 15 bases remaining between them. The CDR3 extends over 14 amino acids. The CDR3 spells CASSLPLGDGEQFF. The CDR3 DNA is TGTGCCAGCAGCTTGCCCCTGGGGGACGGTGAGCAGTTCTTC.

This clonotype was observed a handful of times. The chain links TRBV27 to TRBJ2-6; 8 nucleotides align to TRBD1. CDR1 and CDR2 from the germline V gene are MNHEY and SMNVEV (reference sequence). The CDR3 loop spans 16 amino acids. V trimming: 5 bases; J trimming: 0 bases; junction bases outside the gene matches: 3. CDR3 bases: TGTGCCAGCAGTCCGGACAGGGTCTCTGGGGCCAACGTCCTGACTTTC. It encodes CASSPDRVSGANVLTF.

This chain joins TRBV5-1 and TRBJ2-3; 11 nucleotides line up with TRBD2. Losses at the gene ends were 4 bases for V and 0 bases for J; bases not matched to a gene: 4. The CDR3 sequence is 16 residues long. Germline V gene sequence: CDR1 SGHRS, CDR2 YFSETQ. The CDR3 nucleotides read TGCGCCAGCAGCACGACTAGCGGGGCTAGCACAGATACGCAGTATTTT. Its protein product is CASSTTSGASTDTQYF.